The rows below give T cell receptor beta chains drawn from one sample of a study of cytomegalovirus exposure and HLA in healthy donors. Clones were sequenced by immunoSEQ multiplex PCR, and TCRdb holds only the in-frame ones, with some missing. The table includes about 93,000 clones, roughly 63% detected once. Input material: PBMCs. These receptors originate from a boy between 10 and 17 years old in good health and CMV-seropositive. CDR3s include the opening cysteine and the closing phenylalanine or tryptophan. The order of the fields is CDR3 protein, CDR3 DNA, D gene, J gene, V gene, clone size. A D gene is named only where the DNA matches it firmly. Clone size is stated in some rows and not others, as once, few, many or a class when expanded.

CDR3aa: CASSGAGGPEETQYF
CDR3nt: TGTGCCAGCAGCGGAGCGGGAGGGCCGGAAGAGACCCAGTACTTC
d_gene: TRBD2
j_gene: TRBJ2-5
v_gene: TRBV9
abundance: NA

CDR3aa: CAWSVGGIWETQYF
CDR3nt: TGTGCCTGGAGTGTGGGGGGAATTTGGGAGACCCAGTACTTC
d_gene: NA
j_gene: TRBJ2-5
v_gene: TRBV30
abundance: few

CDR3aa: CSVEGWQGSIGYTF
CDR3nt: TGCAGCGTTGAAGGGTGGCAGGGGAGTATTGGCTACACCTTC
d_gene: NA
j_gene: TRBJ1-2
v_gene: TRBV29-1
abundance: NA

CDR3aa: CASSISGTGGPGQYF
CDR3nt: TGTGCCAGTAGTATTTCTGGGACAGGGGGCCCCGGGCAGTACTTC
d_gene: TRBD1
j_gene: TRBJ2-7
v_gene: TRBV19
abundance: once

CDR3aa: CASSSQGVGEAFF
CDR3nt: TGTGCCAGCAGCTCACAGGGGGTAGGTGAAGCTTTCTTT
d_gene: TRBD1
j_gene: TRBJ1-1
v_gene: TRBV5-4
abundance: NA

CDR3aa: CASSVGTGGSGYTF
CDR3nt: TGTGCCAGCAGTGTCGGGACAGGGGGCTCTGGCTACACCTTC
d_gene: TRBD1
j_gene: TRBJ1-2
v_gene: TRBV25-1
abundance: NA

CDR3aa: CASSYGRDQPQHF
CDR3nt: TGTGCCAGCAGTTATGGGCGGGATCAGCCCCAGCATTTT
d_gene: NA
j_gene: TRBJ1-5
v_gene: TRBV6-5
abundance: NA

CDR3aa: CASSQEAGSNGELFF
CDR3nt: TGCGCCAGCAGCCAAGAGGCCGGGTCTAACGGGGAGCTGTTTTTT
d_gene: NA
j_gene: TRBJ2-2
v_gene: TRBV4-1
abundance: NA

CDR3aa: CASSVMSGGSYNEQFF
CDR3nt: TGTGCCAGCAGCGTTATGAGCGGGGGTTCCTACAATGAGCAGTTCTTC
d_gene: TRBD2
j_gene: TRBJ2-1
v_gene: TRBV5-8
abundance: NA

CDR3aa: CASSPLDRLHEQFF
CDR3nt: TGTGCCAGCAGCCCCCTGGACAGATTACATGAGCAGTTCTTC
d_gene: NA
j_gene: TRBJ2-1
v_gene: TRBV5-4
abundance: NA

CDR3aa: CASSASSGGAEQYF
CDR3nt: TGTGCCAGCAGTGCTTCAAGCGGGGGGGCCGAGCAGTACTTC
d_gene: TRBD2
j_gene: TRBJ2-7
v_gene: TRBV25-1
abundance: NA

CDR3aa: CASSYGQGLYNEQFF
CDR3nt: TGTGCCAGCAGCTACGGCCAGGGCCTCTACAATGAGCAGTTCTTC
d_gene: NA
j_gene: TRBJ2-1
v_gene: TRBV7-9
abundance: NA

CDR3aa: CASSLVGGDMDTGELFF
CDR3nt: TGTGCCAGCAGCTTAGTTGGGGGGGATATGGACACCGGGGAGCTGTTTTTT
d_gene: TRBD2
j_gene: TRBJ2-2
v_gene: TRBV7-2
abundance: NA

CDR3aa: CASRPVGSGGELFF
CDR3nt: TGTGCCAGCAGACCAGTTGGGTCGGGCGGGGAGCTGTTTTTT
d_gene: NA
j_gene: TRBJ2-2
v_gene: TRBV9
abundance: NA

CDR3aa: CASSYSTRDSPLNF
CDR3nt: TGTGCCAGCAGTTACTCGACCAGGGATTCACCCCTCAACTTT
d_gene: NA
j_gene: TRBJ1-6
v_gene: TRBV6-5
abundance: NA

CDR3aa: CASSPALGELQFF
CDR3nt: TGTGCCAGCTCACCAGCTTTAGGGGAATTGCAGTTCTTC
d_gene: NA
j_gene: TRBJ2-1
v_gene: TRBV18
abundance: NA

CDR3aa: CASPPRGNTEAFF
CDR3nt: TGTGCCAGCCCCCCAAGGGGGAACACTGAAGCTTTCTTT
d_gene: NA
j_gene: TRBJ1-1
v_gene: TRBV6-1
abundance: NA

CDR3aa: CASSTIRLVSPGEQYF
CDR3nt: TGTGCCAGCAGCACCATCCGCCTGGTGAGTCCGGGAGAGCAGTACTTC
d_gene: NA
j_gene: TRBJ2-7
v_gene: TRBV7-8
abundance: NA

CDR3aa: CASSFVRGNTGELFF
CDR3nt: TGTGCCAGCAGCTTTGTAAGGGGGAACACCGGGGAGCTGTTTTTT
d_gene: NA
j_gene: TRBJ2-2
v_gene: TRBV11-2
abundance: NA

CDR3aa: CASSIQGSNTGELFF
CDR3nt: TGTGCCAGTAGTATACAGGGGTCGAACACCGGGGAGCTGTTTTTT
d_gene: NA
j_gene: TRBJ2-2
v_gene: TRBV19
abundance: NA

CDR3aa: CASSVGKGNSPLHF
CDR3nt: TGTGCCAGCAGCGTAGGAAAGGGGAATTCACCCCTCCACTTT
d_gene: NA
j_gene: TRBJ1-6
v_gene: TRBV9
abundance: NA

CDR3aa: CSARKVAEEVGEQYF
CDR3nt: TGCAGCGCCCGAAAGGTAGCCGAGGAGGTGGGCGAGCAGTACTTC
d_gene: NA
j_gene: TRBJ2-7
v_gene: TRBV29-1
abundance: few

CDR3aa: CASSRWGRAYEQYF
CDR3nt: TGTGCCAGCAGTCGTTGGGGCAGAGCCTACGAGCAGTACTTC
d_gene: NA
j_gene: TRBJ2-7
v_gene: TRBV5-4
abundance: few

CDR3aa: CASTRGTAGEKAFF
CDR3nt: TGCGCCAGCACCAGGGGGACAGCCGGAGAGAAGGCTTTCTTT
d_gene: TRBD1
j_gene: TRBJ1-1
v_gene: TRBV5-1
abundance: medium-sized

CDR3aa: CSSSLRGRGYSLDTEAFF
CDR3nt: TGTTCCAGCAGCTTACGCGGCAGGGGGTATTCTTTGGACACTGAAGCTTTCTTT
d_gene: TRBD1
j_gene: TRBJ1-1
v_gene: TRBV7-9
abundance: NA

CDR3aa: CSVEVVRAYGYTF
CDR3nt: TGCAGCGTTGAAGTCGTCCGAGCCTATGGCTACACCTTC
d_gene: NA
j_gene: TRBJ1-2
v_gene: TRBV29-1
abundance: NA

CDR3aa: CASRKVGQSETQYF
CDR3nt: TGTGCCAGCAGGAAAGTGGGACAGTCGGAGACCCAGTACTTC
d_gene: TRBD1
j_gene: TRBJ2-5
v_gene: TRBV2
abundance: once

CDR3aa: CASSLIGRETGELFF
CDR3nt: TGTGCCAGCAGCTTGATCGGGAGAGAAACCGGGGAGCTGTTTTTT
d_gene: NA
j_gene: TRBJ2-2
v_gene: TRBV13
abundance: NA

CDR3aa: CASSAPGTSRDTQYF
CDR3nt: TGTGCCAGCAGCGCACCCGGGACTAGTCGGGATACGCAGTATTTT
d_gene: TRBD2
j_gene: TRBJ2-3
v_gene: TRBV7-2
abundance: NA

CDR3aa: CASSQGPGTTYEQYF
CDR3nt: TGCGCCAGCAGCCAAGGTCCAGGAACCACCTACGAGCAGTACTTC
d_gene: NA
j_gene: TRBJ2-7
v_gene: TRBV5-1
abundance: NA

CDR3aa: CASSWSFGDRVTWEQFF
CDR3nt: TGTGCCAGCAGTTGGTCGTTTGGGGACAGGGTAACGTGGGAGCAGTTCTTC
d_gene: TRBD1
j_gene: TRBJ2-1
v_gene: TRBV28
abundance: NA

CDR3aa: CASSELMGVFDTQYF
CDR3nt: TGTGCCAGCAGTGAATTAATGGGCGTGTTCGATACGCAGTATTTT
d_gene: NA
j_gene: TRBJ2-3
v_gene: TRBV2
abundance: NA

CDR3aa: CASRPHLEGTGELFF
CDR3nt: TGTGCCAGCCGTCCGCACCTTGAGGGCACCGGGGAGCTGTTTTTT
d_gene: NA
j_gene: TRBJ2-2
v_gene: TRBV9
abundance: NA

CDR3aa: CASSRGSDRGEKLFF
CDR3nt: TGTGCCAGCAGCCGCGGGTCGGACCGAGGAGAAAAACTGTTTTTT
d_gene: NA
j_gene: TRBJ1-4
v_gene: TRBV5-4
abundance: NA

CDR3aa: CASSSHGGAADTQYF
CDR3nt: TGTGCCAGCAGCTCGCATGGGGGGGCCGCAGATACGCAGTATTTT
d_gene: NA
j_gene: TRBJ2-3
v_gene: TRBV7-2
abundance: NA

CDR3aa: CASSLPLAGVSYEQYF
CDR3nt: TGCGCCAGCAGCTTACCACTAGCGGGGGTCTCCTACGAGCAGTACTTC
d_gene: TRBD2
j_gene: TRBJ2-7
v_gene: TRBV5-1
abundance: NA

CDR3aa: CASSWGGQPQNF
CDR3nt: TGTGCCAGCAGTTGGGGGGGCCAGCCCCAGAATTTT
d_gene: NA
j_gene: TRBJ1-5
v_gene: TRBV28
abundance: NA

CDR3aa: CASSPRGLAGDYSDTQYF
CDR3nt: TGTGCCAGCAGCCCCCGGGGCCTAGCGGGAGATTACAGCGATACGCAGTATTTT
d_gene: TRBD2
j_gene: TRBJ2-3
v_gene: TRBV9
abundance: few

CDR3aa: CASSAGRGAGNTIYF
CDR3nt: TGTGCCAGCAGTGCAGGCAGGGGGGCTGGAAACACCATATATTTT
d_gene: TRBD1
j_gene: TRBJ1-3
v_gene: TRBV6-1
abundance: NA

CDR3aa: CASRPQRGGLYEQYF
CDR3nt: TGTGCCAGCAGACCTCAGCGGGGGGGCCTCTACGAGCAGTACTTC
d_gene: TRBD2
j_gene: TRBJ2-7
v_gene: TRBV6-6
abundance: few

CDR3aa: CASSFPGTSGPLAQETQYF
CDR3nt: TGTGCCAGCAGTTTCCCCGGGACTAGCGGCCCCTTGGCGCAAGAGACCCAGTACTTC
d_gene: TRBD2
j_gene: TRBJ2-5
v_gene: TRBV27
abundance: few

CDR3aa: CASSDQGTYGYTF
CDR3nt: TGTGCCAGCAGCGACCAGGGAACCTATGGCTACACCTTC
d_gene: NA
j_gene: TRBJ1-2
v_gene: TRBV5-4
abundance: few

CDR3aa: CASSLALAGFAEGYTF
CDR3nt: TGTGCCAGCAGCTTAGCGTTGGCCGGATTCGCGGAGGGCTACACCTTC
d_gene: NA
j_gene: TRBJ1-2
v_gene: TRBV7-9
abundance: NA